The 21 T cell receptor beta chains below come from one sample, sequenced in a study of T cells in Graves' hyperthyroidism and ophthalmopathy. Amplification of TCR beta CDR3 regions used RNA as the template. TCR CDR3 regions were first amplified by RT-PCR with HTBI primers. TCRdb reprocessed the multiplex PCR reads via MiXCR and lists one record per CDR3 protein. The repertoire holds nearly 750,000 distinct CDR3 sequences, with about a third as singletons. The sample taken for sequencing was blood. The source of these receptors is a woman aged 40 to 50 with Graves' hyperthyroidism.

The V call is TRBV10-2, the J call TRBJ2-7; D is ambiguous. Germline lookup yields CDR1 WSHSY and CDR2 SAAADI. CDR3 length equals 13 residues. V was pared by 7 bases and J by 0 bases, with 10 bases between. The CDR3 here is CASIDSHSYEQYF. The CDR3 DNA is TGCGCCAGCATCGACTCCCACTCCTACGAGCAGTACTTC.

This clonotype was found many times. The V gene is TRBV19, the J gene TRBJ1-6; maybe TRBD1 (6 bases). The CDR3 loop spans 17 amino acids. V was shortened by 5 bases and J by 0 bases, with 14 bases between the two germline ends. Germline CDR1 is LNHDA and CDR2 is SQIVND (reference sequence). The DNA of the CDR3 is TGTGCCAGTAGTCCGAGACAGGTTGGCTCCTATAATTCACCCCTCCACTTT. This translates into CASSPRQVGSYNSPLHF.

J is TRBJ1-5 and V is TRBV6-2 or TRBV6-3; maybe TRBD1 (5 bases). The V and J ends lost 2 bases and 5 bases respectively, with 13 bases between them. Germline V gives CDR1 MNHEY, CDR2 SVGEGT. The CDR3 totals 15 residues. The DNA for the CDR3 is TGTGCCAGCAGTTACGGGGGAGGGGTTCATCAGCCCCAGCATTTT. Residues: CASSYGGGVHQPQHF.

This clonotype appeared many times. The chain has TRBV7-9 and TRBJ1-1; weak D call: TRBD1 (5 bases). CDR3 length: 15 amino acids. Germline V gene data show CDR1 as SEHNR and CDR2 as FQNEAQ (reference sequence). The V and J ends lost 1 base and 1 base respectively, with 10 bases between them. CDR3 residues: CASSLEGPPNTEAFF. The CDR3 nucleotides are TGTGCCAGCAGCTTAGAGGGGCCCCCGAACACTGAAGCTTTCTTT.

The V and J genes are TRBV20-1 and TRBJ2-7; D is ambiguous. The germline CDR1 and CDR2 sequences are DFQATT and SNEGSKA (reference sequence). The V end lost 6 bases, the J end lost 4 bases, and 16 bases lay between the germline ends. The CDR3 runs to 13 residues. CDR3 sequence (DNA): TGCAGTGCCAGACCCATTAATGGTTACGAGCAGTACTTC. It encodes CSARPINGYEQYF.

The V call is TRBV6-2 or TRBV6-3, the J call TRBJ2-5, with 14 bases aligning to TRBD2. V lost 7 bases, J lost 3 bases, and 1 base stayed unmatched. The CDR3 is 14 residues long. The germline CDR1 and CDR2 sequences are MNHEY and SVGEGT. For the CDR3, the DNA is TGTGCCAGCACGGGACTAGCGGGGGAAGAGACCCAGTACTTC. Its translation is CASTGLAGEETQYF.

The chain couples TRBV10-2 to TRBJ1-5, with D maybe TRBD1 (5 bases). CDR1 WSHSY and CDR2 SAAADI come from the germline V gene. The CDR3 spans 13 residues. Trimming cost V 8 bases and J 7 bases, with 15 bases left between them. The CDR3 DNA follows: TGCGCCAGCTTGGGGACGAGCGGACAGCCCCAGCATTTT. It yields the protein CASLGTSGQPQHF.

This clonotype was seen at least ten times. This chain uses TRBV29-1 with TRBJ1-2, with 8 bases matching TRBD1. Germline-derived CDR1 and CDR2 are SQVTM and ANQGSEA. This CDR3 comprises 18 residues. The trim removed 1 base at V and 0 bases at J, leaving 13 bases unmatched. For the CDR3, the DNA is TGCAGCGTTGAAGGGGATCCTACAGGGGGGGCAGCTAACTATGGCTACACCTTC. As protein: CSVEGDPTGGAANYGYTF.

This clonotype was seen at least ten times. The gene calls are TRBV7-2 and TRBJ2-5; TRBD2 matches 7 bases. V shed 3 bases, J shed 1 base, and the junction held 2 bases outside the gene matches. Germline lookup yields CDR1 SGHTA and CDR2 FQGNSA. The CDR3 has 14 amino acids. The CDR3 coding sequence is TGTGCCAGCAGCTTTTCTAGCGGCCAAGAGACCCAGTACTTC. Encoded protein: CASSFSSGQETQYF.

The gene calls are TRBV7-2 and TRBJ1-4; D ambiguous. Germline V gene sequence: CDR1 SGHTA, CDR2 FQGNSA. The V end was cut by 1 base, the J end by 0 bases, with 12 bases between. CDR3 size: 17 residues. The CDR3 DNA is TGTGCCAGCAGCTTAGAGCCCCGGGTCACAACTAATGAAAAACTGTTTTTT. Translation gives CASSLEPRVTTNEKLFF.

This clonotype was found many times. The V and J genes are TRBV20-1 and TRBJ2-5, with D perhaps being TRBD1 or TRBD2 (6 bases each). The CDR3 extends over 13 amino acids. Germline CDR1 DFQATT, CDR2 SNEGSKA (reference sequence). The V end was cut by 7 bases, the J end by 5 bases, with 17 bases between. CDR3 coding DNA: TGCAGTGTCCGCCCCGGGGGCTGGGAGACCCAGTACTTC. This encodes CSVRPGGWETQYF.

This clonotype has just a few counts. At one end the junction does not follow the germline gene, possibly because of a read error. The chain recombines TRBV7-2 with TRBJ1-4; 7 nucleotides match TRBD1. The CDR3 runs 16 residues. CDR1 is SGHTA, CDR2 FQGNSA, per germline. The CDR3 sequence: CASSQATDRYNEKLFF. The CDR3 DNA reads as TGCGCCAGCAGCCAAGCCACGGACAGGTACAATGAAAAACTGTTTTTT.

This clonotype was detected ten times or more. The chain couples TRBV7-2 to TRBJ2-5; no clear D. Trimming took 2 bases from V and 5 from J, leaving 15 bases between them. CDR1 and CDR2 from the germline V gene are SGHTA and FQGNSA. CDR3 length: 15 residues. The CDR3 bases are TGTGCCAGCAGCTTAACCCATACGCTTAGGGAGACCCAGTACTTC. Amino acids: CASSLTHTLRETQYF.

This clonotype was counted between two and nine times. The chain employs TRBV6-5 and TRBJ2-7, with D possibly being TRBD2 (6 bases). The V end lost 5 bases, the J end lost 5 bases, and 16 bases lay between the germline ends. The germline V gene encodes CDR1 MNHEY and CDR2 SVGAGI. The CDR3 is made up of 14 amino acids. In nucleotides, the CDR3 is TGTGCCAGCAGTAACCGGGACTCCAAGGACGAGCAGTACTTC. This sequence encodes CASSNRDSKDEQYF.

This clonotype was detected ten times or more. This chain joins TRBV7-8 and TRBJ1-2; weak D call: TRBD1 (5 bases). Germline V gene sequence: CDR1 SGHVS, CDR2 FQNEAQ. V was shortened by 5 bases and J by 5 bases, with 15 bases between the two germline ends. The CDR3 consists of 14 residues. The CDR3 region has the DNA TGTGCCAGCAGCCCCCAACAGGCCCCTTATGGCTACACCTTC. Amino acid sequence: CASSPQQAPYGYTF.

The rearrangement joins TRBV7-9 to TRBJ2-5; the D call may be TRBD1 or TRBD2 (5 bases each). Germline loops: CDR1 SEHNR, CDR2 FQNEAQ (reference sequence). V lost 5 bases and J 5 bases, leaving 18 bases between the germline ends. This CDR3 comprises 15 residues. The CDR3 DNA follows: TGTGCCAGCAGCCCCGGGGCGCCCTCCCAGGAGACCCAGTACTTC. Its translation is CASSPGAPSQETQYF.

The genes are TRBV28 and TRBJ2-5; perhaps TRBD2 as D (6 bases). Germline V gene lookup returns CDR1 MDHEN and CDR2 SYDVKM. Trimming took off 5 bases at V and 5 bases at J, with 15 bases between the two ends. The CDR3 runs 14 residues. The CDR3 DNA reads TGTGCCAGCAGTGGCCACCTTGGGGGGGAGACCCAGTACTTC. It translates to CASSGHLGGETQYF.

This clonotype came up once. The chain has TRBV7-3 and TRBJ2-7; 8 bases are shared with TRBD1. The end of the DNA is better explained by TRBJ2-1, so the J call may be wrong. Germline V gene lookup returns CDR1 SGHTA and CDR2 FQGTGA. The CDR3 has 13 amino acids. The CDR3 here is CASSQTGVDEQFF. CDR3 sequence (DNA): TGTGCCAGCAGCCAGACAGGGGTCGATGAGCAGTTCTTC.

In regard to this clonotype: Compared with germline, one end of the junction differs, possibly owing to a read error. The V call is TRBV7-2, the J call TRBJ2-2, with 8 bases lining up with TRBD2. The germline CDR1 and CDR2 sequences are SGHTA and FQGNSA. The CDR3 length is 16 residues. CDR3 region: CASSQEQAGDTGELFF. The CDR3 region has the DNA TGCGCCAGCAGCCAAGAACAAGCGGGAGACACCGGGGAGCTGTTTTTT. Drawing the rest from reference TRBV7-2 and TRBJ2-2, the complete variable domain is GAGVSQSPSNKVTEKGKDVELRCDPISGHTALYWYRQSLGQGLEFLIYFQGNSAPDKSGLPSDRFSAERTGGSVSTLTIQRTQQEDSAVYLCASSQEQAGDTGELFFGEGSRLTVL.

This clonotype was seen only a few times. V usage is TRBV5-4 and J usage is TRBJ2-5, with a possible D match to TRBD2 (5 bases). Germline V gene sequence: CDR1 SGHNT, CDR2 YYREEE (reference sequence). This CDR3 has 12 amino acids. V dropped 10 bases and J dropped 3 bases, with 13 bases sitting between them. In nucleotides, the CDR3 is TGTGCCGTGACCTCCGGGGAAGAGACCCAGTACTTC. Translated: CAVTSGEETQYF.

This clonotype showed up many times. The chain is built from TRBV7-9 and TRBJ1-6, with 9 bases fitting TRBD1. Germline V gene sequence: CDR1 SEHNR, CDR2 FQNEAQ (reference sequence). This CDR3 region has 15 residues. Trimming took 5 bases from V and 11 from J; bases not matched to a gene: 10. This chain's CDR3 is CASSPIQGANPPLHF. CDR3 in DNA: TGTGCCAGCAGCCCCATACAGGGGGCGAATCCACCCCTCCACTTT.